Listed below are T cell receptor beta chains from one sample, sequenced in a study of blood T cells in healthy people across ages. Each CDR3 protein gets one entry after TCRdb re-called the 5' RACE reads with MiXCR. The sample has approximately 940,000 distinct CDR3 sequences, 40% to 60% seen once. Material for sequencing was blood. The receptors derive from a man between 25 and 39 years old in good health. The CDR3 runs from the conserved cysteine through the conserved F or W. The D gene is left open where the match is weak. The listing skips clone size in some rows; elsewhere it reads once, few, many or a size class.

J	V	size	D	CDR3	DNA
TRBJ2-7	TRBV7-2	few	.	CASSREVQGGSYEQYF	TGTGCCAGCAGCCGAGAGGTACAGGGAGGCTCCTACGAGCAGTACTTC
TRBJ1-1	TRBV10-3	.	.	CAIRAGENTEAFF	TGTGCCATCAGAGCAGGGGAGAACACTGAAGCTTTCTTT
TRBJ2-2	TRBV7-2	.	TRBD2	CAGSPSWREAGELFF	TGTGCCGGCAGCCCTTCTTGGCGGGAGGCCGGGGAGCTGTTTTTT
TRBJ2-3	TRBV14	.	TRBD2	CASSQDVRTSGTDTQYF	TGTGCCAGCAGCCAAGACGTCCGGACTAGCGGCACAGATACGCAGTATTTT
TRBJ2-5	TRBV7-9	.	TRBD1	CASGTGQPQETQYF	TGTGCCAGTGGGACAGGGCAGCCCCAAGAGACCCAGTACTTC
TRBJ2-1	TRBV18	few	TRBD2	CASSPGTSGGASEQFF	TGTGCCAGCTCACCGGGGACTAGCGGGGGGGCCAGTGAGCAGTTCTTC
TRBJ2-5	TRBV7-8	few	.	CASSLALAWQYF	TGTGCCAGCAGCTTAGCGTTAGCTTGGCAGTACTTC
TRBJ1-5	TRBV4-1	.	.	CASSQSRVLGGSQPQHF	TGCGCCAGCAGCCAAAGTCGGGTCTTGGGTGGGAGTCAGCCCCAGCATTTT
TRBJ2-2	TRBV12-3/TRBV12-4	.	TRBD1	CASSLRFGARGPNTGELFF	TGTGCCAGCAGTTTAAGGTTCGGGGCCAGGGGGCCGAACACCGGGGAGCTGTTTTTT
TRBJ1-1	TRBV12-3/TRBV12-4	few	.	CASTLGGMNTEAFF	TGTGCCAGCACCCTGGGGGGGATGAACACTGAAGCTTTCTTT
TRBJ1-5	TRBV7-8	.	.	CASSLMSDNQPQHF	TGTGCCAGCAGCTTAATGTCAGACAATCAGCCCCAGCATTTT
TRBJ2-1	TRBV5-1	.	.	CASSGGIGGEQFF	TGCGCCAGCAGCGGCGGAATTGGGGGTGAGCAGTTCTTC
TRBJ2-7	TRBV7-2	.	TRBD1	CASSLGGQGAYEQYF	TGTGCCAGCAGCTTAGGTGGACAGGGGGCCTACGAGCAGTACTTC
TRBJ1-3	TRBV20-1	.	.	CSARDLMTGRWGNTIYF	TGCAGTGCTAGAGATTTGATGACGGGCCGATGGGGAAACACCATATATTTT
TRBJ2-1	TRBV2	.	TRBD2	CASSGRRGIYNEQFF	TGTGCCAGCAGTGGAAGGCGGGGGATCTACAATGAGCAGTTCTTC
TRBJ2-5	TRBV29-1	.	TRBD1	CSAGQGRETQYF	TGCAGCGCCGGACAGGGCCGAGAGACCCAGTACTTC
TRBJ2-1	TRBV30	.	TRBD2	CAWELGGGLNEQFF	TGTGCCTGGGAGTTGGGCGGGGGACTCAATGAGCAGTTCTTC
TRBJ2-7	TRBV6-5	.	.	CASSYEEGSYEQYF	TGTGCCAGCAGTTACGAGGAGGGGAGCTACGAGCAGTACTTC
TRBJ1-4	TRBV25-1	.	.	CASSDRAGGEKLFF	TGTGCCAGCAGTGATAGGGCTGGGGGTGAAAAACTGTTTTTT
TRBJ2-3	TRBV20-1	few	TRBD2	CSARDPRAGGSTDTQYF	TGCAGTGCTAGAGATCCCCGTGCGGGGGGCAGCACAGATACGCAGTATTTT
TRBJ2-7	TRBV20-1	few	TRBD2	CSAVAGGNSYEQYF	TGCAGTGCTGTAGCGGGGGGGAACTCCTACGAGCAGTACTTC
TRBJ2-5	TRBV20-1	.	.	CSARNPRVRETQYF	TGCAGTGCTAGAAACCCGCGGGTTCGAGAGACCCAGTACTTC
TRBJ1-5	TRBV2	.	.	CASSEITVVQPQHF	TGTGCCAGCAGTGAAATAACAGTGGTTCAGCCCCAGCATTTT
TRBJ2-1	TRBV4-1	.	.	CASSQDRTSKETQFF	TGCGCCAGCAGCCAAGATCGCACTAGCAAAGAGACCCAGTTCTTC
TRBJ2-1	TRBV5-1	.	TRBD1	CASSPEGQAYNEQFF	TGCGCCAGCAGCCCCGAGGGACAGGCCTACAATGAGCAGTTCTTC
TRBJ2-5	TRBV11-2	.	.	CASSFQGRDNEQYF	TGTGCCAGCAGCTTCCAGGGTAGGGACAATGAGCAGTACTTC
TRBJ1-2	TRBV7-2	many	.	CASSLAGGRGTNYGYTF	TGTGCCAGCAGCTTAGCGGGAGGGCGGGGCACTAACTATGGCTACACCTTC
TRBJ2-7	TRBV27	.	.	CASSRVPSYEQYF	TGTGCCAGCAGTAGGGTTCCCTCCTACGAGCAGTACTTC
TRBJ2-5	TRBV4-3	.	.	CASSQDFRQGRNGQYF	TGCGCCAGCAGCCAAGATTTTAGGCAGGGGAGGAATGGGCAGTACTTC
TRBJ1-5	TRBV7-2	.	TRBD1	CASSSRTGEAQPQHF	TGTGCCAGCAGCTCCCGGACAGGGGAGGCTCAGCCCCAGCATTTT
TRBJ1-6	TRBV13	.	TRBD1	CASSSYRGGSPLHF	TGTGCCAGCAGCTCTTACAGGGGCGGTTCACCCCTCCACTTT
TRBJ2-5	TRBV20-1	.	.	CSARAPVRETQYF	TGCAGTGCTAGAGCCCCAGTACGAGAGACCCAGTACTTC
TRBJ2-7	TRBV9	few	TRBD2	CASSGPSGYEQYF	TGTGCCAGCAGCGGACCTAGCGGGTACGAGCAGTACTTC
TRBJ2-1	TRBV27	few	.	CASSRGRGEQFF	TGTGCCAGCAGCCGTGGACGTGGCGAGCAGTTCTTC
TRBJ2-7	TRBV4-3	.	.	CASSQERESSYEQYF	TGCGCCAGCAGCCAAGAGCGGGAATCGAGCTACGAGCAGTACTTC
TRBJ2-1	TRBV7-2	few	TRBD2	CASSLSGGAYDEQFF	TGTGCCAGCAGCCTTAGCGGGGGGGCGTACGATGAGCAGTTCTTC
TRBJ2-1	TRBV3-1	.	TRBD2	CASSLSAPGGEQFF	TGTGCCAGCAGCCTATCAGCTCCGGGGGGAGAGCAGTTCTTC
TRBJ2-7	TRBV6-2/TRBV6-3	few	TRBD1	CASDGTGTYEQYF	TGTGCCAGCGATGGGACAGGGACCTACGAGCAGTACTTC
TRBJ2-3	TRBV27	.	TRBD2	CATRGTGTRLDTQYF	TGTGCCACCAGAGGAACCGGGACTAGACTCGATACGCAGTATTTT
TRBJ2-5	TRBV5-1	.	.	CASSLALRETQYF	TGCGCCAGCAGCTTGGCCCTGCGGGAGACCCAGTACTTC
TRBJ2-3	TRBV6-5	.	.	CASSPDPGTDTQYF	TGTGCCAGCAGTCCAGACCCTGGCACAGATACGCAGTATTTT
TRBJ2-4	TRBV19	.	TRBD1	CASSGQGIGSNIQYF	TGTGCCAGTAGTGGACAGGGGATAGGATCGAACATTCAGTACTTC
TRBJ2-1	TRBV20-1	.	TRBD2	CSAHGPREGYNEQFF	TGCAGTGCCCATGGCCCCCGGGAGGGGTACAATGAGCAGTTCTTC
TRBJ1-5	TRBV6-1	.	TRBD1	CASSARTGSNQPQHF	TGTGCCAGCAGTGCCAGGACAGGAAGCAATCAGCCCCAGCATTTT
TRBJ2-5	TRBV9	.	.	CASSVGPLTEQYF	TGTGCCAGCAGCGTAGGCCCCTTGACTGAGCAGTACTTC
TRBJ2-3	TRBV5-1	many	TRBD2	CASSPGLAGTTDTQYF	TGTGCCAGCTCACCTGGACTAGCGGGCACCACAGATACGCAGTATTTT
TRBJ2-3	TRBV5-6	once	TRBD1	CASSRDRGDPSTDTQYF	TGTGCCAGCAGCAGGGACAGGGGGGACCCTAGCACAGATACGCAGTATTTT
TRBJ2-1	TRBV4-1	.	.	CASSQPGVGEQFF	TGCGCCAGCAGCCAACCAGGGGTTGGCGAGCAGTTCTTC
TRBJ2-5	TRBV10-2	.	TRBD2	CASRDSGGAQETQYF	TGCGCCAGCAGGGATAGCGGGGGTGCACAAGAGACCCAGTACTTC
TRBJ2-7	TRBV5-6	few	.	CASSGPGFSVAYEQYF	TGTGCCAGCAGCGGACCGGGATTTTCGGTAGCCTACGAGCAGTACTTC
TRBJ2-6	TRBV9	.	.	CASSVAAGVSGANVLTF	TGTGCCAGCAGCGTAGCCGCAGGGGTCTCTGGGGCCAACGTCCTGACTTTC
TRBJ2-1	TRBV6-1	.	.	CASRAGYDKQFF	TGTGCCAGCAGGGCAGGGTACGATAAGCAGTTCTTC
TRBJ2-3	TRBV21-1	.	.	CASSKDLRFDDTDTQYF	TGTGCCAGCAGCAAAGATTTACGGTTTGACGACACAGATACGCAGTATTTT
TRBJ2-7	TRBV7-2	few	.	CASSLGERQYF	TGTGCCAGCAGCTTGGGAGAACGCCAGTACTTC
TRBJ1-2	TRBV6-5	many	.	CASSYSRSGAMHYTF	TGTGCCAGCAGTTACTCGCGGTCGGGAGCTATGCACTACACCTTC
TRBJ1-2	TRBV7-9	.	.	CASSSRGADTNYGYTF	TGTGCCAGCAGCTCACGTGGGGCCGATACTAACTATGGCTACACCTTC
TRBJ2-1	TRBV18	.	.	CASSHGTTLQEAQFF	TGTGCCAGCTCACACGGGACAACCCTCCAAGAGGCCCAGTTCTTC
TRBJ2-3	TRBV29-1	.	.	CSGGQGLTHTQYF	TGCAGCGGAGGGCAGGGCTTGACACATACGCAGTATTTT